This T cell receptor (beta chain) is drawn from a study of cytomegalovirus exposure and HLA in healthy donors. Overall study: The roughly 120 validation repertoires, a later analysis reported, used the same platform as the 550 to 800 first-cohort repertoires. Study outcomes and limitations: Three CMV-associated chains proved CMV antigen-specific in vitro.

Repertoires were generated with immunoSEQ multiplex PCR, while TCRdb's copy carries only in-frame clones and drops some. The sample lists roughly 150,000 clones; approximately 88% were seen once. This clone was seen only a few times. The antigen remains undetermined. This CDR3 comprises 14 residues. V lost 3 bases and J lost 3, with 11 bases in between. From germline, CDR1 is GTSNPN and CDR2 SVGIG (reference sequence). What was sequenced was PBMCs. The clonotype was recovered from a young woman in good health and CMV-seropositive. The chain couples TRBV30 to TRBJ2-2; D is perhaps TRBD1 (5 bases). The CDR3 spells CAWRKGRDTGELFF. For the CDR3, the DNA is TGTGCCTGGAGGAAGGGGCGCGACACCGGGGAGCTGTTTTTT.